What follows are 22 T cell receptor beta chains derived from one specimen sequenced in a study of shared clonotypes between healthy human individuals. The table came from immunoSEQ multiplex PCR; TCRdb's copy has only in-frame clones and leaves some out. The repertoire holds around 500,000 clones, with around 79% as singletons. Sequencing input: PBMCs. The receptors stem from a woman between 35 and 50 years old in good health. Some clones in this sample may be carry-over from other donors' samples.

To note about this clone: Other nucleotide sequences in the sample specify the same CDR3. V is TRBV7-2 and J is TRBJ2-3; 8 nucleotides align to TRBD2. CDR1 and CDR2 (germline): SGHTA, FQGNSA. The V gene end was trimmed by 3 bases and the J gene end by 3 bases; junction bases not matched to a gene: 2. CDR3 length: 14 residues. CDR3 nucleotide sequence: TGTGCCAGCAGCTTGAGCGGGAGTACAGATACGCAGTATTTT. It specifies CASSLSGSTDTQYF.

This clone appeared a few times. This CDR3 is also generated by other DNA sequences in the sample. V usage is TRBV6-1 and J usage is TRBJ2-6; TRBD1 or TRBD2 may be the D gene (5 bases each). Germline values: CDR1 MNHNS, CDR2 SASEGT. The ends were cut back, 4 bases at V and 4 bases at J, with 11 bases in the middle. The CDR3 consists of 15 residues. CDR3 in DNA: TGTGCCAGCAGTGGTGGGGGTGCAGGGGCCAACGTCCTGACTTTC. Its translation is CASSGGGAGANVLTF.

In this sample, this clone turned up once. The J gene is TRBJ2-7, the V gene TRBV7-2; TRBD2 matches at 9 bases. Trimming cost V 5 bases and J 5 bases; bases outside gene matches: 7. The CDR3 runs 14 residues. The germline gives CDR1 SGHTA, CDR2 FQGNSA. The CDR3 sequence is CASSPSGRSHEQYF. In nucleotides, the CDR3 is TGTGCCAGCAGCCCAAGCGGGAGGAGCCACGAGCAGTACTTC.

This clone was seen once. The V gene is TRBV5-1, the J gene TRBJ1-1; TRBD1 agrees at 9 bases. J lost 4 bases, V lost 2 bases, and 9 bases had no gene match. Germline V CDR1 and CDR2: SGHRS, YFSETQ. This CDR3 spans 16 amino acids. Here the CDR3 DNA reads TGCGCCAGCAGCTTTTCTCTCCCGACAGGGGGCACTGAAGCTTTCTTT. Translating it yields CASSFSLPTGGTEAFF.

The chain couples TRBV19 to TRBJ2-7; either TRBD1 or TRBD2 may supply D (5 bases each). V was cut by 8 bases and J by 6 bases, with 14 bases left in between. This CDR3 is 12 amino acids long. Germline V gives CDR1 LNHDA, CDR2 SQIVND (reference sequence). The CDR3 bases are TGTGCCAGTGGGGACCATCGGTTCGAGCAGTACTTC. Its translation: CASGDHRFEQYF.

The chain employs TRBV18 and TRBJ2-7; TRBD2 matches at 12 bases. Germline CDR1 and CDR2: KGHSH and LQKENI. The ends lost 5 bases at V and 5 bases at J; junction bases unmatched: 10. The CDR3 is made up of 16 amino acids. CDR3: CASSRLLAGGRDEQYF. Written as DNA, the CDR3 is TGTGCCAGCTCAAGACTTCTAGCGGGAGGGAGGGACGAGCAGTACTTC.

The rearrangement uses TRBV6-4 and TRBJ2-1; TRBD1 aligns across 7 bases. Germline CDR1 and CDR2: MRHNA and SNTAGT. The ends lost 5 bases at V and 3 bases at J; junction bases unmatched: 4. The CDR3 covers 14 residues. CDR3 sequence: CASSPGQSYNEQFF. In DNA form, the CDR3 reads TGTGCCAGCAGTCCGGGACAGAGCTACAATGAGCAGTTCTTC.

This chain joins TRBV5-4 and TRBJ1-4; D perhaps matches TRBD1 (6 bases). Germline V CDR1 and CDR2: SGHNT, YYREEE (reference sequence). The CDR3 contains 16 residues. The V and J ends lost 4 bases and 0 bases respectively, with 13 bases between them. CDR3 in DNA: TGTGCCAGCAGCCCGGGGGCCAGGGCAACTAATGAAAAACTGTTTTTT. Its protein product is CASSPGARATNEKLFF. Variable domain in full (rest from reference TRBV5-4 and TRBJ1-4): ETGVTQSPTHLIKTRGQQVTLRCSSQSGHNTVSWYQQALGQGPQFIFQYYREEENGRGNFPPRFSGLQFPNYSSELNVNALELDDSALYLCASSPGARATNEKLFFGSGTQLSVL.

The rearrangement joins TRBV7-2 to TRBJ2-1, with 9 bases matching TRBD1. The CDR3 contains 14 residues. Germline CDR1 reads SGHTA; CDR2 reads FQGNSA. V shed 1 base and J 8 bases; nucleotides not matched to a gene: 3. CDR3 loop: CASSLGYRGHEQFF. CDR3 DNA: TGTGCCAGCAGCTTAGGGTACAGGGGGCATGAGCAGTTCTTC.

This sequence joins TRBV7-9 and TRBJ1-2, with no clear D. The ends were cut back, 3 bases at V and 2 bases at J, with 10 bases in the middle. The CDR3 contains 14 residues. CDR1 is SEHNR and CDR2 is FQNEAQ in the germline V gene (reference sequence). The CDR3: CASSLNSPNYGYTF. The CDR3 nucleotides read TGTGCCAGCAGCTTGAACAGCCCCAACTATGGCTACACCTTC. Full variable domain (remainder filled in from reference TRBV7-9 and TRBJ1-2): DTGVSQNPRHKITKRGQNVTFRCDPISEHNRLYWYRQTLGQGPEFLTYFQNEAQLEKSRLLSDRFSAERPKGSFSTLEIQRTEQGDSAMYLCASSLNSPNYGYTFGSGTRLTVV.

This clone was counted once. CDR3 loop: CASSPAGRGEEKLFF. The CDR3 coding sequence is TGTGCCAGCAGCCCCGCGGGGAGGGGTGAAGAAAAACTGTTTTTT. The chain recombines TRBV5-4 with TRBJ1-4; perhaps TRBD1 as D (5 bases). The germline gives CDR1 SGHNT, CDR2 YYREEE (reference sequence). CDR3 size: 15 residues. The V end lost 4 bases, the J end lost 8 bases, and 18 bases lay between the germline ends.

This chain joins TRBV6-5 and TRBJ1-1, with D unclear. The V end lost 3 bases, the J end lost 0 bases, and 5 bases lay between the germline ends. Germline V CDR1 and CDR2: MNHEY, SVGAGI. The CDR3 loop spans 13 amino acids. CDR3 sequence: CASSYIMNTEAFF. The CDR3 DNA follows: TGTGCCAGCAGTTATATTATGAACACTGAAGCTTTCTTT.

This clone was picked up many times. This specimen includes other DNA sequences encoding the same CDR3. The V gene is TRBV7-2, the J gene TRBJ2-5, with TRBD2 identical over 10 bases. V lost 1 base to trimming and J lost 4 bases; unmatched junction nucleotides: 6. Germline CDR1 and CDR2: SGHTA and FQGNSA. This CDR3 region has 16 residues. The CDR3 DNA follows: TGTGCCAGCAGCTTAGGATCTAGCGGGAGAGGAGAGACCCAGTACTTC. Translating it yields CASSLGSSGRGETQYF. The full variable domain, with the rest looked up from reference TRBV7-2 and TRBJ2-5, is GAGVSQSPSNKVTEKGKDVELRCDPISGHTALYWYRQSLGQGLEFLIYFQGNSAPDKSGLPSDRFSAERTGGSVSTLTIQRTQQEDSAVYLCASSLGSSGRGETQYFGPGTRLLVL.

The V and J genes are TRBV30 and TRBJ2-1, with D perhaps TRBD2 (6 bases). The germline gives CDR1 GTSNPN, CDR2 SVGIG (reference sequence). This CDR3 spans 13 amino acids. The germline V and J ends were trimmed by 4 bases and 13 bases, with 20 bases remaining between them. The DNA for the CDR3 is TGTGCCTGGACTAGTGGGGGGTCCGCACTCCAGTTCTTC. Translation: CAWTSGGSALQFF.

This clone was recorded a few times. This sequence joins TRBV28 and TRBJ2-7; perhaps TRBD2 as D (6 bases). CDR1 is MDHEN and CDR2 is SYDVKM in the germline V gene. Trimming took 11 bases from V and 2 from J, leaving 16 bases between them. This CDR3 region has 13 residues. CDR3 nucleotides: TGTGCCGTTGTGCGGGACCGTCCCTACGAGCAGTACTTC. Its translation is CAVVRDRPYEQYF.

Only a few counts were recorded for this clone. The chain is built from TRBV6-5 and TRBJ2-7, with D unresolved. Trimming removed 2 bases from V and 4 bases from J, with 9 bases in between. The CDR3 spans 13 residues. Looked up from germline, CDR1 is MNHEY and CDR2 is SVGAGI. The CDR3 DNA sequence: TGTGCCAGCAGTTACGGCCAGCTTTACGAGCAGTACTTC. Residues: CASSYGQLYEQYF.

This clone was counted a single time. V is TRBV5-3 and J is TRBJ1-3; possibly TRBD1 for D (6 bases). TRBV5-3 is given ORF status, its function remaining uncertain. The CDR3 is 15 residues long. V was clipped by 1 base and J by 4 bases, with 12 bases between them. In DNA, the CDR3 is TGTGCCAGAAGCTTGTCCACAGGGCACGGAAACACCATATATTTT. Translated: CARSLSTGHGNTIYF.

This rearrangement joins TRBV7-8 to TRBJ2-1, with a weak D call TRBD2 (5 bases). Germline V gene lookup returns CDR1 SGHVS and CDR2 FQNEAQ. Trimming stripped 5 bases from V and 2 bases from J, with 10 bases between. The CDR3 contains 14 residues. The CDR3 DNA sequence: TGTGCCAGCAGCCCCCGGCGGGCCTACAATGAGCAGTTCTTC. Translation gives CASSPRRAYNEQFF.

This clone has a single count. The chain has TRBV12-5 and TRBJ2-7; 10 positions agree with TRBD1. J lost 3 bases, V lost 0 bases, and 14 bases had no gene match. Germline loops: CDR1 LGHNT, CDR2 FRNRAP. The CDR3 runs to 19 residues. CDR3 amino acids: CASGLVLGQGSPSDYEQYF. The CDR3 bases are TGTGCTAGTGGTTTGGTACTGGGACAGGGGAGCCCCTCCGACTACGAGCAGTACTTC.

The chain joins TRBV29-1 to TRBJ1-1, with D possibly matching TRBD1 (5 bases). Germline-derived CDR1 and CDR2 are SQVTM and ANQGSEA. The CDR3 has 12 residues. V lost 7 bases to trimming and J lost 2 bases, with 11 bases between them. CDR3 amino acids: CSAQGLNTEAFF. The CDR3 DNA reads TGCAGCGCGCAGGGTCTTAACACTGAAGCTTTCTTT. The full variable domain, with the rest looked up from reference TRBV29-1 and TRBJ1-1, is SAVISQKPSRDICQRGTSLTIQCQVDSQVTMMFWYRQQPGQSLTLIATANQGSEATYESGFVIDKFPISRPNLTFSTLTVSNMSPEDSSIYLCSAQGLNTEAFFGQGTRLTVV.

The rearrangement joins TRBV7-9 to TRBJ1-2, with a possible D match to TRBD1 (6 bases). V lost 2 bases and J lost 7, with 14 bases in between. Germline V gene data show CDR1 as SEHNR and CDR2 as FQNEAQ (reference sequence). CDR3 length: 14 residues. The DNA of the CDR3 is TGTGCCAGCAGCTTAAGTGCAGGGGACGGTGGCTACACCTTC. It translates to CASSLSAGDGGYTF.

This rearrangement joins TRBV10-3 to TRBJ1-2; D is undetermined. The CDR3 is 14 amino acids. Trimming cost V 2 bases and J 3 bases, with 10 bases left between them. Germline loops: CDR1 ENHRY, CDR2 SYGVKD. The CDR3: CAISEGWGDYGYTF. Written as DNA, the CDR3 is TGTGCCATCAGTGAGGGATGGGGTGACTATGGCTACACCTTC.